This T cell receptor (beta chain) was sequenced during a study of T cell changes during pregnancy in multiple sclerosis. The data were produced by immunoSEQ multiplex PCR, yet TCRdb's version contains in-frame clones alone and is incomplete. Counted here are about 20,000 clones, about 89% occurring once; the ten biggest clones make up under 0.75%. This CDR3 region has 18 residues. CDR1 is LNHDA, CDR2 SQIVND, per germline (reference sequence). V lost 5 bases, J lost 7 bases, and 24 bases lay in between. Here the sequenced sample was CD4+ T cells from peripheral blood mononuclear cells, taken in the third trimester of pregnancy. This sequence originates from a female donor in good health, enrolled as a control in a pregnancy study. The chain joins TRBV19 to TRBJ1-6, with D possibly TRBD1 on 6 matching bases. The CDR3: CASSLRQVEVGGNSPLHF. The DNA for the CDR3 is TGTGCCAGTAGTCTCCGACAGGTAGAGGTCGGTGGGAATTCACCCCTCCACTTT.